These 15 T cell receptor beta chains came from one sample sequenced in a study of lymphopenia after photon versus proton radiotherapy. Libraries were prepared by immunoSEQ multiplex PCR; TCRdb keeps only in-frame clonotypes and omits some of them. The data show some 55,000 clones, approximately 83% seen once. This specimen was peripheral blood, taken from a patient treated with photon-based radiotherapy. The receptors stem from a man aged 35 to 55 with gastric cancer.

The CDR3 is CAISGTDYGYTF. The CDR3 DNA follows: TGTGCCATCTCAGGGACAGACTATGGCTACACCTTC. This chain connects TRBV10-3 to TRBJ1-2; TRBD1 matches at 7 bases. The V gene's germline CDR1 is ENHRY and CDR2 SYGVKD. V trimming: 8 bases; J trimming: 3 bases; junction bases outside the gene matches: 3. The CDR3 covers 12 residues.

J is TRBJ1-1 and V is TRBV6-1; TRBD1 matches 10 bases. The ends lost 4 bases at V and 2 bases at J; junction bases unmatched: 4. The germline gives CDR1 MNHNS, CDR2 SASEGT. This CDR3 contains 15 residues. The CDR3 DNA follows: TGTGCCAGCAGTGCCTGGACAGGGGGAAACACTGAAGCTTTCTTT. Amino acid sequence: CASSAWTGGNTEAFF.

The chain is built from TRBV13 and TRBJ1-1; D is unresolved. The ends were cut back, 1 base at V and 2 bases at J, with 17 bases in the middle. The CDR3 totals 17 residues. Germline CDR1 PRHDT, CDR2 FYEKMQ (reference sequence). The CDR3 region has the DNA TGTGCCAGCAGCTTAGCCCTATATCCGGCAGGAAACACTGAAGCTTTCTTT. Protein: CASSLALYPAGNTEAFF.

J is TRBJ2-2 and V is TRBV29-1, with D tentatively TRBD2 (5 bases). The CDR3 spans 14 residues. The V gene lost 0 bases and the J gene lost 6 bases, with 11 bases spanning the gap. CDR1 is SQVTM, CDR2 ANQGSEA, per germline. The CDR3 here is CSVEEVGVPGELFF. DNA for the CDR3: TGCAGCGTTGAAGAAGTCGGGGTACCCGGGGAGCTGTTTTTT.

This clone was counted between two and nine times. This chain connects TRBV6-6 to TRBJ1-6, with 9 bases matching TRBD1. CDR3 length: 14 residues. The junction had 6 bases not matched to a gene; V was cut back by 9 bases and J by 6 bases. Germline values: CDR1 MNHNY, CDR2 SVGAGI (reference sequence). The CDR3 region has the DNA TGTGCCAGTCGGTGGGACAGGGTTAATTCACCCCTCCACTTT. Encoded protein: CASRWDRVNSPLHF.

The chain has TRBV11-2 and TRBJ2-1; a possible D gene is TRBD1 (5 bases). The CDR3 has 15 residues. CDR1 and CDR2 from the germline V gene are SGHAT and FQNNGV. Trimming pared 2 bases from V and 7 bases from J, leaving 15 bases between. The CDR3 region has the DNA TGTGCCAGCAGCTTATCCACAGGCTTTCTGAATGAGCAGTTCTTC. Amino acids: CASSLSTGFLNEQFF.

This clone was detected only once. CDR3 sequence: CASSQDQLRYNEQFF. CDR3 DNA: TGCGCCAGCAGCCAAGATCAGTTACGGTACAATGAGCAGTTCTTC. This chain connects TRBV4-1 to TRBJ2-1; D not certain. The germline V and J ends were trimmed by 0 bases and 4 bases, with 10 bases remaining between them. Germline V gives CDR1 MGHRA, CDR2 YSYEKL. There are 15 residues in the CDR3.

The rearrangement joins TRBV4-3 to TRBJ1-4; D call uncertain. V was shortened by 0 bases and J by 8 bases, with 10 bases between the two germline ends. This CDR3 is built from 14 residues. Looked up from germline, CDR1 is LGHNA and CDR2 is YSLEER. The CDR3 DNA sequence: TGCGCCAGCAGCCAAGATCTGCGTGGGGAAAAACTGTTTTTT. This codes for CASSQDLRGEKLFF.

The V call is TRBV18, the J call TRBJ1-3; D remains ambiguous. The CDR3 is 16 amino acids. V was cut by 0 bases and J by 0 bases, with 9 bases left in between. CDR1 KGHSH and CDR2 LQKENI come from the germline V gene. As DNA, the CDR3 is TGTGCCAGCTCACCACCGCGACAATACTCTGGAAACACCATATATTTT. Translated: CASSPPRQYSGNTIYF.

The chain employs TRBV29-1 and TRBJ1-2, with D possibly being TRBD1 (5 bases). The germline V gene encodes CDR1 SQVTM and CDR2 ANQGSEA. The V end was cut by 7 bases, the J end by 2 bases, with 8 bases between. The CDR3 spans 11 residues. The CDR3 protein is CSGQLNYGYTF. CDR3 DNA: TGCAGCGGACAGCTCAACTATGGCTACACCTTC. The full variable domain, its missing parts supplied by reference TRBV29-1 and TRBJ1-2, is SAVISQKPSRDICQRGTSLTIQCQVDSQVTMMFWYRQQPGQSLTLIATANQGSEATYESGFVIDKFPISRPNLTFSTLTVSNMSPEDSSIYLCSGQLNYGYTFGSGTRLTVV.

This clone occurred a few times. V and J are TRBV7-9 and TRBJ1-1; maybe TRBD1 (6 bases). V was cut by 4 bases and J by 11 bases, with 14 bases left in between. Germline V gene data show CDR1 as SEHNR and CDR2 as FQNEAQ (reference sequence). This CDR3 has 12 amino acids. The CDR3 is CASSSFQGWAFF. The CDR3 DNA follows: TGTGCCAGCAGCTCATTCCAGGGGTGGGCTTTCTTT.

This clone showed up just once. CDR3 sequence reads: CASSPPMGLYEQYF. DNA of the CDR3: TGTGCCAGCTCACCACCTATGGGGCTCTACGAGCAGTACTTC. The V gene is TRBV18, the J gene TRBJ2-7; D perhaps matches TRBD1 (5 bases). The V and J ends lost 0 bases and 3 bases respectively, with 9 bases between them. The CDR3 runs to 14 residues. Germline CDR1 and CDR2: KGHSH and LQKENI.

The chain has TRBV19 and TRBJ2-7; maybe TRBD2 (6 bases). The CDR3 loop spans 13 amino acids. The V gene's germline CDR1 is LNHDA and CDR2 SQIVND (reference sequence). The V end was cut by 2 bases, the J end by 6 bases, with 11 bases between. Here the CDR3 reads CASSISRRGEQYF. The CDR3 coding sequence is TGTGCCAGTAGTATATCCAGGCGGGGCGAGCAGTACTTC.

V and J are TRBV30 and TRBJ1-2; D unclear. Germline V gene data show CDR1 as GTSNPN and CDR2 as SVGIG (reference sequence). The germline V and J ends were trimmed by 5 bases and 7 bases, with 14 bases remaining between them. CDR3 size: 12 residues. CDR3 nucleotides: TGTGCCTGGGCTGAAATCGCCGGTGGCTACACCTTC. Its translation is CAWAEIAGGYTF.

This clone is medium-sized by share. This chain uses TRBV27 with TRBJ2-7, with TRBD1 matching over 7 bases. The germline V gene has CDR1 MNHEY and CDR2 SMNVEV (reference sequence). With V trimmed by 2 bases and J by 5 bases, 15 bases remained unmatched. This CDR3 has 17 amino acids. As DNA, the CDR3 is TGTGCCAGCAGTTTAAGGTTAGGGACAGCGGCGAGGCACGAGCAGTACTTC. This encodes CASSLRLGTAARHEQYF.